The clone carrying this TCR beta chain was recorded many times. Trimming left V 6 bases short and J 6 bases short, with 21 bases between. The CDR3 runs 15 residues. The germline V gene has CDR1 SQVTM and CDR2 ANQGSEA. This entry is derived from a study of T-cell reconstitution after alpha-beta-depleted transplantation in children. The authors prepared the TCRbeta library with unique molecular identifiers. TCRdb ran MiXCR on the PCR reads and lists one entry per CDR3 protein. The sample holds hundreds of thousands of distinct CDR3 sequences, roughly a tenth seen once. This sequence was found in a human donor who donated a stem cell graft to a child with acute myeloid leukemia. This sample comprised PBMCs from the stem cell graft donor, obtained from the stem cell graft. V and J are TRBV29-1 and TRBJ2-1; D is perhaps TRBD1 (9 bases). The CDR3 here is CSVVPGTGTSNEQFF. The CDR3 DNA sequence: TGCAGCGTCGTACCCGGGACAGGGACTAGCAATGAGCAGTTCTTC.